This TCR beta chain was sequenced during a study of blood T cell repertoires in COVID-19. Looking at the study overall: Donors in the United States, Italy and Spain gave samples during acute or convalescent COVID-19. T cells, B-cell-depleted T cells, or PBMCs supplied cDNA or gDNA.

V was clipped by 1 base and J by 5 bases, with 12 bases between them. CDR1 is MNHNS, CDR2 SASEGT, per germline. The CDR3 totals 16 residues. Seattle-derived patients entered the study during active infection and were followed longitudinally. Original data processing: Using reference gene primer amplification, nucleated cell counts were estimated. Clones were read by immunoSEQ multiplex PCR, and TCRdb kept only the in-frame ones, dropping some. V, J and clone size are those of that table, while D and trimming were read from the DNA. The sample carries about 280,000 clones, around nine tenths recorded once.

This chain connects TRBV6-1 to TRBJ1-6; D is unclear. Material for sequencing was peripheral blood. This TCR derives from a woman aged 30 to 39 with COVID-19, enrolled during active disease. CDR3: CASSEGYWLNNSPLHF. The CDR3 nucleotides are TGTGCCAGCAGTGAAGGGTATTGGCTGAATAATTCACCCCTCCACTTT.